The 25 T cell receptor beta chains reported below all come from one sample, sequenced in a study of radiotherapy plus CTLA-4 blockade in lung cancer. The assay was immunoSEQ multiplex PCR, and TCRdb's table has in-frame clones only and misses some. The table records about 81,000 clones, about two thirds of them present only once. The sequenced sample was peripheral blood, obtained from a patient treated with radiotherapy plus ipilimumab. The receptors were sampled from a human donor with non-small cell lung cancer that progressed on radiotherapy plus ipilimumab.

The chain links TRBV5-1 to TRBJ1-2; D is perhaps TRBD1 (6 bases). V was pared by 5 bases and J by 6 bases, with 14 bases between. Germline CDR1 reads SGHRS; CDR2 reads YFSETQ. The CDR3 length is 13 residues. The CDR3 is CASSSQGLDGYTF. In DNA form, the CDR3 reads TGCGCCAGCAGTTCGCAGGGGCTCGATGGCTACACCTTC.

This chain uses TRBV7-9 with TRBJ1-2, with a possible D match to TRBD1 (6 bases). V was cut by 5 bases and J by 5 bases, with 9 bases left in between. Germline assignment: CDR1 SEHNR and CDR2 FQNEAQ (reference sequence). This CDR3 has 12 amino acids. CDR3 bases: TGTGCCAGCAGCCCGGACAGTTATGGCTACACCTTC. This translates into CASSPDSYGYTF.

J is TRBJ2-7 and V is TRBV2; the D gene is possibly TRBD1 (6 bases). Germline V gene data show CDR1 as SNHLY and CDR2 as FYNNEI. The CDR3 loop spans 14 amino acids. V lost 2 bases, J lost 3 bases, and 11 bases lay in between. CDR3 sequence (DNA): TGTGCCAGCAGTGAATTCGGCAGGGGCTACGAGCAGTACTTC. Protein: CASSEFGRGYEQYF.

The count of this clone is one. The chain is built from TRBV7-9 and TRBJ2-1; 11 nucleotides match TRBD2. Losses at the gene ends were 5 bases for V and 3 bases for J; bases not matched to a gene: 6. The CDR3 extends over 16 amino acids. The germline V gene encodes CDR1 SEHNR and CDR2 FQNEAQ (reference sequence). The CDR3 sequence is CASSRAGTSGYNEQFF. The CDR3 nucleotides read TGTGCCAGCAGCCGCGCCGGGACTAGCGGCTACAATGAGCAGTTCTTC.

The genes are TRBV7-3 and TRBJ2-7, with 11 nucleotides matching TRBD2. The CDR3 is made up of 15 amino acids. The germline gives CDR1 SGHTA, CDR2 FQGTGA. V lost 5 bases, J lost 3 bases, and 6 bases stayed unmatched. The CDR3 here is CASSIQGTSGYEQYF. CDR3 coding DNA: TGTGCCAGCAGCATACAGGGGACTAGCGGCTACGAGCAGTACTTC.

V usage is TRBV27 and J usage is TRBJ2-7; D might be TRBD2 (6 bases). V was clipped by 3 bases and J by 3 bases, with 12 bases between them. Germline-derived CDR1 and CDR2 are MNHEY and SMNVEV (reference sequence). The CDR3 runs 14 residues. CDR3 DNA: TGTGCCAGCAGTTTCATGGGGGGATACTACGAGCAGTACTTC. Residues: CASSFMGGYYEQYF.

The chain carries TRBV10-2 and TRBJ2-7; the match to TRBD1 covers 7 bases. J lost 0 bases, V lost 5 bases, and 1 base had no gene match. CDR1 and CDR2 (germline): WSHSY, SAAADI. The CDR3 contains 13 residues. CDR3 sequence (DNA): TGCGCCAGCAGTCGGGACAGCTCCTACGAGCAGTACTTC. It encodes CASSRDSSYEQYF.

The CDR3 loop reads CASSERTACFF. The CDR3 coding sequence is TGTGCCAGCAGTGAGCGGACGGCCTGTTTTTTT. The chain carries TRBV6-1 and TRBJ1-4; D not certain. Germline V gene data show CDR1 as MNHNS and CDR2 as SASEGT. CDR3 length: 11 amino acids. Trimming cost V 3 bases and J 17 bases, with 13 bases left between them.

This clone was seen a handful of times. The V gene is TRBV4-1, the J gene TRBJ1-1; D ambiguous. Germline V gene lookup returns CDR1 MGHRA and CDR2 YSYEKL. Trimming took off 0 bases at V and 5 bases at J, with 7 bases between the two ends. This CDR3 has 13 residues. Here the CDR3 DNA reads TGCGCCAGCAGCCAAGATAAGCGGACTGAAGCTTTCTTT. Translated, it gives CASSQDKRTEAFF.

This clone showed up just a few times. CDR3 nucleotide sequence: TGCGCCAGCAGGGTAGATGGATACAATGGCTACACCTTC. Its protein is CASRVDGYNGYTF. J is TRBJ1-2 and V is TRBV5-1; D uncertain. In germline, CDR1 is SGHRS, CDR2 YFSETQ. The CDR3 length is 13 residues. The ends were cut back, 5 bases at V and 6 bases at J, with 14 bases in the middle.

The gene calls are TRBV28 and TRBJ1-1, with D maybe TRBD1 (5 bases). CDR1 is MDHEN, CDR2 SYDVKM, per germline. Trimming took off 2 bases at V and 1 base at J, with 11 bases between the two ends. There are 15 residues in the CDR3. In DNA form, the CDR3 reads TGTGCCAGCAGTTTAGGGGGGTTAGAGAACACTGAAGCTTTCTTT. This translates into CASSLGGLENTEAFF. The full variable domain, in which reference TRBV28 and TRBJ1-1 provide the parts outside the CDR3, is DVKVTQSSRYLVKRTGEKVFLECVQDMDHENMFWYRQDPGLGLRLIYFSYDVKMKEKGDIPEGYSVSREKKERFSLILESASTNQTSMYLCASSLGGLENTEAFFGQGTRLTVV.

CDR3 nucleotides: TGTGCCAGCAGCGCTAGTAGTGACTGGCGCCCGGACACTGAAGCTTTCTTT. It yields the protein CASSASSDWRPDTEAFF. The gene calls are TRBV9 and TRBJ1-1; D is uncertain. The V and J ends lost 3 bases and 3 bases respectively, with 21 bases between them. There are 17 residues in the CDR3. The germline CDR1 and CDR2 sequences are SGDLS and YYNGEE.

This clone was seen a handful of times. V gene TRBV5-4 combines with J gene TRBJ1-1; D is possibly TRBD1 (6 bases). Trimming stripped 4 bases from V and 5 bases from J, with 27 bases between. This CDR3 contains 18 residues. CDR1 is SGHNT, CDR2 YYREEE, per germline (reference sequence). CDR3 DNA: TGTGCCAGCAGCCACCCAGTAGTAGGAACTCAGGGGAGAACTGAAGCTTTCTTT. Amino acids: CASSHPVVGTQGRTEAFF.

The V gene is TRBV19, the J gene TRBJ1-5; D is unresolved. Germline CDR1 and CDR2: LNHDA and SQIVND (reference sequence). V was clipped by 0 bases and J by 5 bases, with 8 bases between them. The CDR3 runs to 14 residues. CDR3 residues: CASSIDHLDQPQHF. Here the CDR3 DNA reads TGTGCCAGTAGTATAGACCACCTCGATCAGCCCCAGCATTTT.

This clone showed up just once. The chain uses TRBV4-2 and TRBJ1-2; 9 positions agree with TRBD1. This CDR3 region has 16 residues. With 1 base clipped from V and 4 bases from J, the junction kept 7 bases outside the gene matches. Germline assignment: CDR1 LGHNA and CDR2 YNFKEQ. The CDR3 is CASSQVADRGAYGYTF. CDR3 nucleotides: TGTGCCAGCAGCCAAGTCGCGGACAGGGGCGCCTATGGCTACACCTTC.

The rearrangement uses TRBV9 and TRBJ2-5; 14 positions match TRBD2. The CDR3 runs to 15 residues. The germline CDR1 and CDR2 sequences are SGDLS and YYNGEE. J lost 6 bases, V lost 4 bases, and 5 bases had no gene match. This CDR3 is CASSPTSGGAQTQYF. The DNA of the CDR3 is TGTGCCAGCAGCCCGACTAGCGGGGGGGCACAGACCCAGTACTTC.

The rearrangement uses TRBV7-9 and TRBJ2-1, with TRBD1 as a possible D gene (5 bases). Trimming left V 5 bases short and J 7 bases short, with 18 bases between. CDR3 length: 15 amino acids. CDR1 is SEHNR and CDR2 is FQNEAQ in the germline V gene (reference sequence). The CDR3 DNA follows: TGTGCCAGCAGCCAGACAGACTCATGGGGTAATGAGCAGTTCTTC. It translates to CASSQTDSWGNEQFF.

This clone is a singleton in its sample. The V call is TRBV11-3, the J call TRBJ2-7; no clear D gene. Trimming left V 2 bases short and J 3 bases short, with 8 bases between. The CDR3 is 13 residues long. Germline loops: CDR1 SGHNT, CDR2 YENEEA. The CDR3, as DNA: TGTGCCAGCAGCTTAAGGGAAAACTACGAGCAGTACTTC. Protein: CASSLRENYEQYF.

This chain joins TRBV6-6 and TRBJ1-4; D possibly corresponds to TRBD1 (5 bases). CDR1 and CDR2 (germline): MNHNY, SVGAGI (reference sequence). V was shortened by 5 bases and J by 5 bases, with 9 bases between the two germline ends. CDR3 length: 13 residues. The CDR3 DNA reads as TGTGCCAGCAGTCGGGACGGGAATGAAAAACTGTTTTTT. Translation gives CASSRDGNEKLFF.

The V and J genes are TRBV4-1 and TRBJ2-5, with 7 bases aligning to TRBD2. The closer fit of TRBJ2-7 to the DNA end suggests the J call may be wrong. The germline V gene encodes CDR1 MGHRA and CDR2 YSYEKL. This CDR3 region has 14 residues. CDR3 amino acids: CASSPTSDSYEQYF. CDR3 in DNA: TGCGCCAGCAGCCCAACTAGCGACTCCTACGAGCAGTACTTC.

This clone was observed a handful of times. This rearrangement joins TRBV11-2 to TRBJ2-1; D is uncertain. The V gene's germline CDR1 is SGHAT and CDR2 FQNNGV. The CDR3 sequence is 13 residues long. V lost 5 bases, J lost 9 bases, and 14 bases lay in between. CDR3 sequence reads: CASSPTLSGEQFF. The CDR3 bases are TGTGCCAGCAGCCCGACATTATCCGGTGAGCAGTTCTTC.

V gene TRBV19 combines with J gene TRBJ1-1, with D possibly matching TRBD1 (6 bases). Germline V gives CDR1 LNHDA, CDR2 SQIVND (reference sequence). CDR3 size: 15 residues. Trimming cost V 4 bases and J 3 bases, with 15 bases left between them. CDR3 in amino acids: CASSTLDRTDTEAFF. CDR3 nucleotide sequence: TGTGCCAGTAGTACCCTAGACAGGACTGACACTGAAGCTTTCTTT.

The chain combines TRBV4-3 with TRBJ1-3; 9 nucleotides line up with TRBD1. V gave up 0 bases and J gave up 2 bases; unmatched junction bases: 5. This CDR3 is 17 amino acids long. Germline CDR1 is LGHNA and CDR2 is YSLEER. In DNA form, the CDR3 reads TGCGCCAGCAGCCAAGATCTCAGACAGGGGGCTGGAAACACCATATATTTT. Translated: CASSQDLRQGAGNTIYF.

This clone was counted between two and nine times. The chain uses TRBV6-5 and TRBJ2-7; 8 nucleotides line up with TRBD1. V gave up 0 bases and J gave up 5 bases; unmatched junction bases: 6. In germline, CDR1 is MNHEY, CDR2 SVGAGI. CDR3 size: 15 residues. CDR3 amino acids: CASSYSRQGIHEQYF. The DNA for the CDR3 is TGTGCCAGCAGTTACTCCCGACAGGGGATCCACGAGCAGTACTTC.

The CDR3: CASSPSQAAYGYTF. The CDR3 coding sequence is TGTGCCAGCTCACCATCCCAGGCCGCCTATGGCTACACCTTC. The V and J genes are TRBV18 and TRBJ1-2; D is undetermined. Germline V lookup: CDR1 KGHSH, CDR2 LQKENI. The V end lost 2 bases, the J end lost 4 bases, and 11 bases lay between the germline ends. The CDR3 consists of 14 residues.